This T cell receptor (beta chain) was profiled in a study of shared clonotypes between healthy human individuals. Study-level information: Each donor had three CD4 naive, three CD4 memory, two CD8 naive and one CD8 memory plate.

The CDR3 has 14 amino acids. Germline V gene data show CDR1 as MDHEN and CDR2 as SYDVKM. The V and J ends lost 5 bases and 3 bases, in that order; junction bases with no gene match: 5. Generated by immunoSEQ multiplex PCR, the TCRdb table keeps only in-frame clones and is missing some. In the table there are 1.5 million to 2.5 million clones, 85% to 95% of which are singletons. Naive-designated CD8 cells lacked CD45RO, were positively enriched for CCR7, and omitted terminally differentiated effector memory CD45RA+ cells. The sample was naive CD8+ T cells sorted from blood. The chain is built from TRBV28 and TRBJ2-7, with 9 bases identical to TRBD1. This clonotype originated in a man aged 18-30 years in good health. For the CDR3, the DNA is TGTGCCAGCAGTCTTGACAGGGGGTACTACGAGCAGTACTTC. Translation: CASSLDRGYYEQYF.